Sequencing of this T cell receptor (beta chain) was carried out in a study of blood T cell repertoires in COVID-19. Study overall: Spain, Italy and the United States supplied samples that represented acute and convalescent COVID-19. The analysed material was cDNA or gDNA that came from T cells, B-cell-depleted T cells, or PBMCs.

V shed 6 bases and J shed 3 bases, with 13 bases lying between them. Germline CDR1 SGHRS, CDR2 YFSETQ. CDR3 length equals 13 residues. Original analysis: Amplification with reference gene primers provided the estimates of nucleated cell counts. This table comes from immunoSEQ multiplex PCR, and its TCRdb copy is limited to in-frame clones, with some not included. D and trimming were read from the DNA, whereas the V and J calls and clone size are those reported in that table. The profile shows about 170,000 clones, 83% of them singletons. The material sequenced was peripheral blood. The chain combines TRBV5-1 with TRBJ2-7; unclear D gene. The receptor was isolated from an elderly woman with acute or convalescent COVID-19. CDR3 sequence reads: CASTVGLGYEQYF. CDR3 sequence (DNA): TGCGCCAGCACGGTGGGCCTGGGCTACGAGCAGTACTTC. Full variable domain (missing parts from reference TRBV5-1 and TRBJ2-7): KAGVTQTPRYLIKTRGQQVTLSCSPISGHRSVSWYQQTPGQGLQFLFEYFSETQRNKGNFPGRFSGRQFSNSRSEMNVSTLELGDSALYLCASTVGLGYEQYFGPGTRLTVT.